This record concerns one T cell receptor (beta chain) sequence. This record belongs to a study of blood T cell repertoires in COVID-19. Study at large: PBMCs, B-cell-depleted T cells, or T cells provided the cDNA or gDNA that made up the material.

Assignment of participants to cohorts was predicated upon participant-reported clinical history. V dropped 4 bases and J dropped 3; count of bases not matched to a gene: 3. The germline gives CDR1 MDHEN, CDR2 SYDVKM. The CDR3 is made up of 14 amino acids. Generated by immunoSEQ multiplex PCR, the TCRdb table keeps only in-frame clones and is missing some. The sample lists 230,000 or so clones; 80% to 85% were seen once. The source material was PBMCs or T cells enriched from blood (not recorded which). The chain joins TRBV28 to TRBJ2-7, with 10 nucleotides matching TRBD1. The sequence derives from a man over 45 who had recovered from COVID-19. The CDR3 is CASSSGTGVYEQYF. CDR3 in DNA: TGTGCCAGCAGTTCCGGGACAGGGGTCTACGAGCAGTACTTC.